A single T cell receptor (beta chain) is shown here with its context. This sample stems from a study of shared clonotypes between healthy human individuals. Researchers ran the assay at a deep level. Several immunoSEQ plates received, in even portions, the genomic DNA of each subset. In the study's own analysis: Junction-only immunoSEQ data arrived without quality scores, meaning filtering differed. Method: immunoSEQ multiplex PCR; TCRdb's copy keeps in-frame clones and lacks some. The V and J calls and clone size are taken from that table; D and trimming were inferred from the DNA. The sample shows around 1.4 million clones, approximately 98.5% of them seen only once. This CDR3 has 14 amino acids. Trimming cost V 2 bases and J 0 bases, with 8 bases left between them. CDR1 and CDR2 (germline): SNHLY, FYNNEI.

The sequencing sample was made of naive CD4+ T cells sorted from blood. Indicated subset: CD45RA+ positively selected. The origin of this receptor is a man aged 25-45 years in good health. This chain connects TRBV2 to TRBJ2-7; D is ambiguous. The CDR3 protein is CASSELGFSYEQYF. The CDR3 nucleotides read TGTGCCAGCAGTGAATTGGGCTTCTCCTACGAGCAGTACTTC.